The 24 T cell receptor beta chains below all came from one sample that was sequenced in a study of spatial heterogeneity in lung cancer. A single record per CDR3 protein comes from TCRdb applying MiXCR to the 5' RACE reads. The sample yields tens of thousands of distinct CDR3 sequences, about an eighth seen once. Regarding time point: sample taken at primary tumor resection. From tumor, nontumor lung or frozen PBMC, whole RNA was taken unsorted for sequencing. Sequencing was performed on PBMCs, taken at surgery. All receptors derive from a male donor with early-stage non-small cell lung cancer.

This clonotype was detected only a few times. The V gene is TRBV5-4, the J gene TRBJ2-1; 9 bases line up with TRBD2. The CDR3 loop spans 15 amino acids. The junction had 9 bases not matched to a gene; V was cut back by 3 bases and J by 8 bases. Germline-derived CDR1 and CDR2 are SGHNT and YYREEE (reference sequence). As DNA, the CDR3 is TGTGCCAGCAGCTCCTTAGCGGGAGAGGTGTATGAGCAGTTCTTC. Amino acids: CASSSLAGEVYEQFF.

The chain recombines TRBV29-1 with TRBJ2-1, with no clear D. CDR1 and CDR2 (germline): SQVTM, ANQGSEA. The CDR3 has 14 amino acids. Trimming removed 4 bases at V and 0 bases at J, with 10 bases between. The CDR3 is CSVVLQSSYNEQFF. CDR3 in DNA: TGCAGCGTTGTTCTACAGAGCTCCTACAATGAGCAGTTCTTC.

In its sample, this clonotype was seen many times. The rearrangement links TRBV12-3 or TRBV12-4 to TRBJ2-5; 7 positions match TRBD1. Trimming cost V 6 bases and J 5 bases; bases outside gene matches: 6. The CDR3 length is 13 residues. The chain's CDR3 is CASSPTGYETQYF. CDR3 bases: TGTGCCAGCAGCCCGACAGGGTACGAGACCCAGTACTTC.

This sequence joins TRBV28 and TRBJ1-4; TRBD1 matches 9 bases. The V segment lost 5 bases and the J segment 14 bases; nucleotides outside the gene matches: 6. Germline V gene sequence: CDR1 MDHEN, CDR2 SYDVKM. This CDR3 contains 12 residues. This CDR3 is CASSPGQGELFF. The CDR3 DNA follows: TGTGCCAGCAGTCCGGGACAGGGTGAGCTGTTTTTT.

This clonotype was found a few times. This chain connects TRBV7-2 to TRBJ2-5, with D possibly TRBD2 on 6 matching bases. The germline CDR1 and CDR2 sequences are SGHTA and FQGNSA. V was clipped by 5 bases and J by 5 bases, with 18 bases between them. The CDR3 consists of 15 residues. CDR3 sequence (DNA): TGTGCCAGCAGCCTCGGCGCGGGATCATATGAGACCCAGTACTTC. Encoded protein: CASSLGAGSYETQYF. Full variable domain (missing parts from reference TRBV7-2 and TRBJ2-5): GAGVSQSPSNKVTEKGKDVELRCDPISGHTALYWYRQSLGQGLEFLIYFQGNSAPDKSGLPSDRFSAERTGGSVSTLTIQRTQQEDSAVYLCASSLGAGSYETQYFGPGTRLLVL.

The CDR3 DNA follows: TGTGCCAGCACCCGACAGGAAATGAACACTGAAGCTTTCTTT. Its translation: CASTRQEMNTEAFF. The V and J genes are TRBV7-8 and TRBJ1-1; a weak D match, TRBD1 (6 bases). The germline V gene encodes CDR1 SGHVS and CDR2 FQNEAQ. This CDR3 comprises 14 residues. V lost 7 bases and J 0 bases, leaving 12 bases between the germline ends. The variable domain in full, completed from reference TRBV7-8 and TRBJ1-1, reads GAGVSQSPRYKVAKRGQDVALRCDPISGHVSLFWYQQALGQGPEFLTYFQNEAQLDKSGLPSDRFFAERPEGSVSTLKIQRTQQEDSAVYLCASTRQEMNTEAFFGQGTRLTVV.

This clonotype was observed a few times. The V and J genes are TRBV20-1 and TRBJ1-2; D is unresolved. This CDR3 has 11 residues. The germline gives CDR1 DFQATT, CDR2 SNEGSKA (reference sequence). V was shortened by 3 bases and J by 5 bases, with 7 bases between the two germline ends. The DNA for the CDR3 is TGCAGTGCTAGCACTAGTTATGGCTACACCTTC. It codes for CSASTSYGYTF.

This clonotype was detected only a few times. The chain is built from TRBV20-1 and TRBJ2-1; D not resolved. This CDR3 spans 13 amino acids. The germline V and J ends were trimmed by 5 bases and 8 bases, with 16 bases remaining between them. CDR1 is DFQATT, CDR2 SNEGSKA, per germline (reference sequence). The CDR3 region has the DNA TGCAGTGCTTCGGTGAGATCCTCGGATGAGCAGTTCTTC. It specifies CSASVRSSDEQFF.

This rearrangement joins TRBV7-6 to TRBJ2-7; 7 nucleotides agree with TRBD1. Germline V gene sequence: CDR1 SGHVS, CDR2 FNYEAQ. The CDR3 is 15 residues long. The trim removed 5 bases at V and 0 bases at J, leaving 7 bases unmatched. CDR3: CASSPRTGHSYEQYF. The CDR3 DNA reads as TGTGCCAGCAGCCCCCGGACAGGCCACTCCTACGAGCAGTACTTC.

V and J are TRBV12-3 or TRBV12-4 and TRBJ2-7; D call uncertain. Trimming shortened V by 6 bases and J by 11 bases, and 14 bases separated the two germline ends. CDR3 length: 11 amino acids. This CDR3 is CASRGGPEEYF. The CDR3 DNA follows: TGTGCCAGCAGGGGTGGGCCTGAGGAGTACTTC.

The genes are TRBV6-2 or TRBV6-3 and TRBJ1-1; 9 bases are shared with TRBD1. The V segment lost 2 bases and the J segment 1 base; nucleotides outside the gene matches: 8. The CDR3 runs to 17 residues. Per the germline V gene, CDR1 is MNHEY and CDR2 is SVGEGT. The CDR3 DNA sequence: TGTGCCAGCAGTTACCAAACAGGGGGCGGATGGAACACTGAAGCTTTCTTT. Its protein product is CASSYQTGGGWNTEAFF.

This clonotype has more than one count but fewer than ten. This chain uses TRBV30 with TRBJ2-1; 11 bases agree with TRBD2. In germline, CDR1 is GTSNPN, CDR2 SVGIG (reference sequence). The CDR3 has 15 residues. V was pared by 0 bases and J by 12 bases, with 10 bases of the junction left unmatched. The CDR3 DNA is TGTGCCTGGAGTGTATTGGGGACTAGCGGACATTCGCAGTTCTTC. This sequence encodes CAWSVLGTSGHSQFF.

A few counts support this clonotype. V usage is TRBV7-2 and J usage is TRBJ2-5; possibly TRBD2 for D (6 bases). The germline CDR1 and CDR2 sequences are SGHTA and FQGNSA. Deletions cut 1 base from V and 0 bases from J, with 9 bases between. CDR3 length equals 15 residues. CDR3 nucleotide sequence: TGTGCCAGCAGCTTAGAGGCGGGGTACCAAGAGACCCAGTACTTC. Translated: CASSLEAGYQETQYF.

This clonotype was counted at least ten times. V gene TRBV20-1 combines with J gene TRBJ2-3; TRBD2 matches at 8 bases. Germline-derived CDR1 and CDR2 are DFQATT and SNEGSKA (reference sequence). The CDR3 extends over 17 amino acids. Trimming removed 3 bases from V and 0 bases from J; junction bases left unmatched: 11. The DNA for the CDR3 is TGCAGTGCTAGTTACAGCGGGGGAACCGGGAGCACAGATACGCAGTATTTT. It yields the protein CSASYSGGTGSTDTQYF.

This clonotype was observed many times. The V call is TRBV28, the J call TRBJ2-3; D is unclear. V was shortened by 4 bases and J by 0 bases, with 17 bases between the two germline ends. The CDR3 is 17 amino acids. The germline V gene has CDR1 MDHEN and CDR2 SYDVKM. The CDR3 protein is CASSSPFLLRSTDTQYF. CDR3 nucleotide sequence: TGTGCCAGCAGTTCCCCCTTCCTACTTCGTAGCACAGATACGCAGTATTTT. The variable domain in full, with the rest retrieved from reference TRBV28 and TRBJ2-3, is DVKVTQSSRYLVKRTGEKVFLECVQDMDHENMFWYRQDPGLGLRLIYFSYDVKMKEKGDIPEGYSVSREKKERFSLILESASTNQTSMYLCASSSPFLLRSTDTQYFGPGTRLTVL.

This clonotype is medium-sized (0.01 to 0.1%) in the sample. The V and J genes are TRBV28 and TRBJ1-2, with TRBD1 matching over 9 bases. The CDR3 spans 15 residues. V was pared by 5 bases and J by 6 bases, with 10 bases of the junction left unmatched. Germline CDR1 MDHEN, CDR2 SYDVKM. DNA of the CDR3: TGTGCCAGCAGTCAAACGGGACAGGGTATTGATGGCTACACCTTC. It yields the protein CASSQTGQGIDGYTF.

This clonotype has more than one count but fewer than ten. The chain carries TRBV29-1 and TRBJ2-5; D gene ambiguous. The CDR3 has 13 residues. V was pared by 4 bases and J by 4 bases, with 13 bases between. Germline lookup yields CDR1 SQVTM and CDR2 ANQGSEA. The CDR3 nucleotides read TGCAGCGTTGCAGGCAGACCGACAGAGACCCAGTACTTC. Translated: CSVAGRPTETQYF.

V usage is TRBV6-5 and J usage is TRBJ1-6, with 8 bases identical to TRBD1. The germline gives CDR1 MNHEY, CDR2 SVGAGI. Losses at the gene ends were 2 bases for V and 10 bases for J; bases not matched to a gene: 7. The CDR3 extends over 15 amino acids. CDR3 residues: CASSYQYRGDSPLHF. CDR3 bases: TGTGCCAGCAGTTACCAATACAGGGGGGACTCACCCCTCCACTTT.

This clonotype was seen at least ten times. This sequence joins TRBV7-9 and TRBJ1-6, with D perhaps matching TRBD1 (6 bases). V lost 1 base to trimming and J lost 7 bases, with 11 bases between them. The CDR3 runs 15 residues. CDR1 and CDR2 (germline): SEHNR, FQNEAQ (reference sequence). In DNA form, the CDR3 reads TGTGCCAGCAGCTTAGGAGGGGGTAGGAATTCACCCCTCCACTTT. Translation gives CASSLGGGRNSPLHF. Complete variable domain (other parts from reference TRBV7-9 and TRBJ1-6): DTGVSQNPRHKITKRGQNVTFRCDPISEHNRLYWYRQTLGQGPEFLTYFQNEAQLEKSRLLSDRFSAERPKGSFSTLEIQRTEQGDSAMYLCASSLGGGRNSPLHFGNGTRLTVT.

This clonotype was detected ten times or more. The genes are TRBV4-3 and TRBJ2-7; 11 bases are a match to TRBD2. The CDR3 runs 15 residues. Looked up from germline, CDR1 is LGHNA and CDR2 is YSLEER. The V and J ends lost 2 bases and 3 bases, in that order; junction bases with no gene match: 3. The CDR3 is CASSQSSGRFYEQYF. The CDR3 bases are TGCGCCAGCAGCCAATCTAGCGGGAGGTTCTACGAGCAGTACTTC.

This clonotype was counted between two and nine times. V gene TRBV20-1 combines with J gene TRBJ2-5; 7 bases align to TRBD1. Trimming cost V 6 bases and J 6 bases; bases outside gene matches: 13. Germline CDR1 DFQATT, CDR2 SNEGSKA (reference sequence). The CDR3 has 14 amino acids. The CDR3 is CSATLAQGPKTQYF. Here the CDR3 DNA reads TGCAGTGCCACACTCGCACAGGGGCCCAAGACCCAGTACTTC.

This clonotype was detected a few times. The chain links TRBV7-3 to TRBJ2-1, with D possibly being TRBD1 (8 bases). V gave up 5 bases and J gave up 5 bases, with 16 bases separating them. The CDR3 sequence is 15 residues long. Germline values: CDR1 SGHTA, CDR2 FQGTGA. CDR3 coding DNA: TGTGCCAGCAGCCGCGACAGGGGAGGGCACAATGAGCAGTTCTTC. Encoded protein: CASSRDRGGHNEQFF.

V gene TRBV30 combines with J gene TRBJ1-1; perhaps TRBD1 as D (5 bases). Between the trimmed V and J ends, which lost 0 bases and 5 bases, there was a span of 13 bases. This CDR3 contains 14 residues. Germline V lookup: CDR1 GTSNPN, CDR2 SVGIG (reference sequence). CDR3 residues: CAWSVQGEGTEAFF. CDR3 coding DNA: TGTGCCTGGAGTGTACAAGGGGAGGGGACTGAAGCTTTCTTT.

The rearrangement uses TRBV6-5 and TRBJ2-7; TRBD1 aligns across 8 bases. V trimming: 7 bases; J trimming: 0 bases; junction bases outside the gene matches: 5. The CDR3 runs 14 residues. Germline V gene sequence: CDR1 MNHEY, CDR2 SVGAGI. In DNA, the CDR3 is TGTGCCAGCAAAGGGACAGGCCCCTCCTACGAGCAGTACTTC. Amino acid sequence: CASKGTGPSYEQYF.